Listed below are T cell receptor beta chains from one sample, sequenced in a study of blood T cell repertoires in COVID-19. Here immunoSEQ multiplex PCR was the method, and the copy in TCRdb shows in-frame clones only, minus some. The sample gives about 210,000 clones, 80% to 90% of which show up once; roughly 2.8% is in the top ten. The specimen was peripheral blood. All receptors derive from a man aged 45-65 years with active or convalescent COVID-19. The CDR3 runs from the conserved cysteine through the conserved F or W. The D gene is left open where the match is weak. Not all rows give a size; the values are once, few, many and, for expanded clones, a class.

j_gene | v_gene | d_gene | abundance | CDR3aa | CDR3nt
TRBJ1-1 | TRBV6-6 | TRBD1 | once | CASSYTGGTEAFF | TGTGCCAGCAGTTATACAGGGGGCACTGAAGCTTTCTTT
TRBJ2-5 | TRBV6-1 | . | . | CASSEANGIGKETQYF | TGTGCCAGCAGTGAAGCGAACGGGATTGGGAAAGAGACCCAGTACTTC
TRBJ1-2 | TRBV27 | TRBD1 | . | CASTRGTGNYGYTF | TGTGCCAGCACCCGTGGGACAGGGAACTATGGCTACACCTTC
TRBJ2-5 | TRBV7-8 | TRBD1 | . | CASSPKTGQGSETQYF | TGTGCCAGCAGCCCCAAGACGGGACAGGGATCGGAGACCCAGTACTTC
TRBJ1-5 | TRBV18 | TRBD1 | . | CASSPGQKNQPQHF | TGTGCCAGTTCACCGGGACAGAAGAATCAGCCCCAGCATTTT
TRBJ2-3 | TRBV19 | TRBD1 | . | CASSIGTGAQDTQYF | TGTGCCAGTAGTATAGGCACAGGGGCACAAGATACGCAGTATTTT
TRBJ1-4 | TRBV28 | . | once | CASSAPRGATNEKLFF | TGTGCCAGCAGTGCCCCTAGGGGTGCAACTAATGAAAAACTGTTTTTT
TRBJ1-4 | TRBV7-9 | . | once | CASSLGLGANEKLFF | TGTGCCAGCAGCCTTGGACTTGGGGCTAATGAAAAACTGTTTTTT
TRBJ2-5 | TRBV30 | . | few | CAWMGEGGLAETQYF | TGTGCCTGGATGGGGGAGGGGGGGCTAGCAGAGACCCAGTACTTC
TRBJ1-4 | TRBV10-3 | . | . | CAISPGPPTNEKLFF | TGTGCCATCAGTCCAGGTCCCCCGACTAATGAAAAACTGTTTTTT
TRBJ1-1 | TRBV6-5 | . | . | CASSYVGAHTEAFF | TGTGCCAGCAGTTACGTGGGAGCACACACTGAAGCTTTCTTT
TRBJ2-7 | TRBV28 | . | . | CASTKQGGEQYF | TGTGCCAGCACCAAACAGGGCGGCGAGCAGTACTTC
TRBJ2-6 | TRBV28 | . | . | CASSPQVAGANVLTF | TGTGCCAGCAGCCCACAGGTGGCTGGGGCCAACGTCCTGACTTTC
TRBJ1-5 | TRBV10-3 | . | . | CAISESRQSNQPQHF | TGTGCCATCAGTGAGTCTCGTCAGTCCAATCAGCCCCAGCATTTT
TRBJ1-2 | TRBV25-1 | TRBD1 | . | CASSEFTDRGNGYTF | TGTGCCAGCAGTGAATTCACAGACAGGGGTAATGGCTACACCTTC
TRBJ2-7 | TRBV3-1/TRBV3-2 | TRBD2 | . | CASSHSGSRIHEQYF | TGTGCCAGCAGCCATAGCGGGAGTAGAATCCACGAGCAGTACTTC
TRBJ2-2 | TRBV20-1 | TRBD2 | . | CSASGSGRGWDQFF | TGCAGTGCTAGTGGTAGCGGGAGGGGATGGGATCAATTTTTT
TRBJ1-4 | TRBV7-2 | . | . | CASRLIGGTNEKLFF | TGTGCCAGCAGGCTGATTGGGGGCACTAATGAAAAACTGTTTTTT
TRBJ2-7 | TRBV11-2 | . | . | CASSRSGGQRDEQYF | TGTGCCAGCAGCCGCTCGGGGGGACAACGGGACGAGCAGTACTTC
TRBJ1-1 | TRBV19 | TRBD1 | . | CASSIKGTAMNTEAFF | TGTGCCAGTAGTATCAAAGGGACAGCCATGAACACTGAAGCTTTCTTT
TRBJ2-5 | TRBV6-5 | TRBD1 | . | CASRLGQGAVKTQYF | TGTGCCAGCAGACTCGGACAGGGGGCCGTAAAGACCCAGTACTTC
TRBJ1-4 | TRBV18 | TRBD1 | . | CASSQDRGNEKLFF | TGTGCCAGCTCGCAGGACAGGGGAAATGAAAAACTGTTTTTT
TRBJ1-2 | TRBV28 | TRBD1 | . | CASSSGTGRFYGYTF | TGTGCCAGCAGTTCCGGGACAGGAAGATTCTATGGCTACACCTTC
TRBJ2-1 | TRBV30 | . | few | CAWSATRVRNNEQFF | TGTGCCTGGAGTGCGACGAGGGTGAGGAACAATGAGCAGTTCTTC